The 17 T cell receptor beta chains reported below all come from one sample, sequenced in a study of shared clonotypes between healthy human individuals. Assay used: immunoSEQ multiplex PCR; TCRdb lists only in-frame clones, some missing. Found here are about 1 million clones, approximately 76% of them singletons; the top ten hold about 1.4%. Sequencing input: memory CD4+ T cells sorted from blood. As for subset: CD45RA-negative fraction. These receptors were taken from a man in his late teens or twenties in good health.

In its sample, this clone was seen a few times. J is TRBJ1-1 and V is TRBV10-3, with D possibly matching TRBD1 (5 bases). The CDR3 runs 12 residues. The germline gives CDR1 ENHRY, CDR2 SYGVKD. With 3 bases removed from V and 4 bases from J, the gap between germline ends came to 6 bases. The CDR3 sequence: CAISDRATEAFF. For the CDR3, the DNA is TGTGCCATCAGTGACAGGGCCACTGAAGCTTTCTTT.

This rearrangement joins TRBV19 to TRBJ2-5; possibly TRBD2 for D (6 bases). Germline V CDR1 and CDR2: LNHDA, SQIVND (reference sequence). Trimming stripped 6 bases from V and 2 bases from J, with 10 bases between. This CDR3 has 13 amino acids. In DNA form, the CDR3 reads TGTGCCAGTAGCCCGACTAGTCAAGAGACCCAGTACTTC. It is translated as CASSPTSQETQYF.

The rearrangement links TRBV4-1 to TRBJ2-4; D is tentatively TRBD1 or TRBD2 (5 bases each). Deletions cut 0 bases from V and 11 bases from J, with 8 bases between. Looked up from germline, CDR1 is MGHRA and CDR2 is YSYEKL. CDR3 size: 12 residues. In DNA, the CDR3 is TGCGCCAGCAGCCAAGATAGGGGAGTTCAGTACTTC. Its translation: CASSQDRGVQYF.

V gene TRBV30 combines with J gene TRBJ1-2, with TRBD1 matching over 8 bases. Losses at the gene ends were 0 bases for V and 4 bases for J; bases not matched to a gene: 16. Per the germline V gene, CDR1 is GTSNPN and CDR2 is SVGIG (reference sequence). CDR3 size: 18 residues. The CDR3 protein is CAWSVPRGGGQGLYGYTF. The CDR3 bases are TGTGCCTGGAGTGTTCCCCGTGGGGGTGGACAGGGACTCTATGGCTACACCTTC.

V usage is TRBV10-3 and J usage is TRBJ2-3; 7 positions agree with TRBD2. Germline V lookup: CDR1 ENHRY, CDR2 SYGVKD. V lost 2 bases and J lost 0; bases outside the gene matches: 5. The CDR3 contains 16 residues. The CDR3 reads CAISEGASGSTDTQYF. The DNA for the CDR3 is TGTGCCATCAGTGAGGGTGCTAGCGGAAGCACAGATACGCAGTATTTT.

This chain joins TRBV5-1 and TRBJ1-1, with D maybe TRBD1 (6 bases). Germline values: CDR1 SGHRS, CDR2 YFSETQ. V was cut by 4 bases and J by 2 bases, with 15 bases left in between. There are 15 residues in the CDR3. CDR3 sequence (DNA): TGCGCCAGCAGCGCCAACAGAGGGGGAAACACTGAAGCTTTCTTT. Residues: CASSANRGGNTEAFF.

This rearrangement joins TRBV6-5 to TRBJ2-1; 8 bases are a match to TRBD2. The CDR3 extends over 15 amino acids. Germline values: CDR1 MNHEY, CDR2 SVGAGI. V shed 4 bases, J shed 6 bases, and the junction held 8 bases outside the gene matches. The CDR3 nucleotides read TGTGCCAGCAGTTTATCCGGGACTAGTCGCAATGAGCAGTTCTTC. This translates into CASSLSGTSRNEQFF.

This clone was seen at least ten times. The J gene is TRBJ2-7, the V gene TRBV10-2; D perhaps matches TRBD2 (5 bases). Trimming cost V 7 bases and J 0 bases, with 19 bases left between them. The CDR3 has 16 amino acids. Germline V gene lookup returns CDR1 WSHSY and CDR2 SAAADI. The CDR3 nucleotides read TGCGCCAGCACCGACCTTAGCGTCTGGAGCTCCTACGAGCAGTACTTC. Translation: CASTDLSVWSSYEQYF.

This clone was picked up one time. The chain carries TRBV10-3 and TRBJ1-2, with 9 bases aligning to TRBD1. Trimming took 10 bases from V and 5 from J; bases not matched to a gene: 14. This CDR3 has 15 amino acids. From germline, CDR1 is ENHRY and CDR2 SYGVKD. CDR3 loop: CATEPGQGRGYGYTF. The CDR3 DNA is TGTGCCACCGAACCGGGACAGGGACGAGGATATGGCTACACCTTC.

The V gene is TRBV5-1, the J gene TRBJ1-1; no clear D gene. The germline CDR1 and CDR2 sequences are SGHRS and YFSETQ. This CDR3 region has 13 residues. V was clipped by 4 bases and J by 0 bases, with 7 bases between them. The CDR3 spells CASSKGLNTEAFF. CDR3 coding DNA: TGCGCCAGCAGCAAGGGCCTGAACACTGAAGCTTTCTTT.

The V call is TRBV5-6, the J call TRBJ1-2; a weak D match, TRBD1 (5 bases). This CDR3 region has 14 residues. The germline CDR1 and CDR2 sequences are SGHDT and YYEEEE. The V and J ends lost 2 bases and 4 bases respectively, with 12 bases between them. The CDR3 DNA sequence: TGTGCCAGCAGCTTCCAGGGCCCAAGCTATGGCTACACCTTC. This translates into CASSFQGPSYGYTF.

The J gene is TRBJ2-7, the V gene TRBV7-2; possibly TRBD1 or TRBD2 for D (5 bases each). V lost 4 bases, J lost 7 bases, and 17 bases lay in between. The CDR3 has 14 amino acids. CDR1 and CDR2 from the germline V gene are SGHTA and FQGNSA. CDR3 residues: CASSSRDGGGEQYF. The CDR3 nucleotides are TGTGCCAGCAGCTCCCGGGACGGAGGCGGGGAGCAGTACTTC.

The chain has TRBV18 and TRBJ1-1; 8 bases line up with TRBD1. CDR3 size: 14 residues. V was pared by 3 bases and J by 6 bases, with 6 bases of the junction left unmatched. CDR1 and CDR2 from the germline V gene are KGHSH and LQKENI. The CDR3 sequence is CASSPLTGAAEAFF. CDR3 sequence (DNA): TGTGCCAGCTCACCTTTGACAGGGGCGGCTGAAGCTTTCTTT.

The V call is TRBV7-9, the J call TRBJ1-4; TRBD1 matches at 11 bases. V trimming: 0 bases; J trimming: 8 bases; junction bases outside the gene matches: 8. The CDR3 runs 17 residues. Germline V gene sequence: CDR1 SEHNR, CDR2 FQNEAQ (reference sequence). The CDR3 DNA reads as TGTGCCAGCAGCTTAGCGGACAGGGGGCCCGGTAGGGAAAAACTGTTTTTT. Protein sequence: CASSLADRGPGREKLFF.

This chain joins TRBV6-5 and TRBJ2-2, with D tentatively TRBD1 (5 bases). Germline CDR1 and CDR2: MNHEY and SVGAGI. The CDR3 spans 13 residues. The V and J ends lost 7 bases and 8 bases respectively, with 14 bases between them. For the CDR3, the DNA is TGTGCCAGCACCGCCACTGGGGCGGGGGAGCTGTTTTTT. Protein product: CASTATGAGELFF.

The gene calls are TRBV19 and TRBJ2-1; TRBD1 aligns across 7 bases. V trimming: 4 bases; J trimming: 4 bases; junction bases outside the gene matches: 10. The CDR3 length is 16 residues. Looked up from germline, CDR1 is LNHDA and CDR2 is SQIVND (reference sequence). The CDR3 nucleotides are TGTGCCAGTAGTACGTTTCGGACAGGACTTTACAATGAGCAGTTCTTC. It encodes CASSTFRTGLYNEQFF.

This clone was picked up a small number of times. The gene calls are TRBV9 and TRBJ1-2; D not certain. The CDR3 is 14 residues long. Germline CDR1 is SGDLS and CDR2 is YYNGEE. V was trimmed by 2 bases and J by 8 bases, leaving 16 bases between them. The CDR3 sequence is CASSVGLLAEGYTF. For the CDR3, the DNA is TGTGCCAGCAGCGTTGGCCTCTTAGCAGAGGGCTACACCTTC.